This T cell receptor (beta chain) originates from a study of shared T cell receptors in the human thymus. Method: immunoSEQ multiplex PCR; TCRdb's copy keeps in-frame clones and lacks some. Of about 710,000 clones listed, 87% are singletons. Per germline, CDR1 MDHEN and CDR2 SYDVKM. The CDR3 spans 12 residues. A word on this clone: A read error may account for a junction end that differs from germline.

In addition, the sample was reused for a study of human thymus T cells. That work states: Resections from corrective heart surgery provided thymus tissue.

The chain links TRBV28 to TRBJ1-1; the match to TRBD1 covers 7 bases. The TCR comes from a boy younger than two with a congenital heart defect. Sequencing input: thymocytes. The chain's CDR3 is CASSLPGQKNHF. The DNA of the CDR3 is TGTGCCAGCAGTCTCCCGGGACAGAAAAACCACTTT.